This T cell receptor beta chain was documented in a study of T cells after yellow fever vaccination. Study-level points and caveats: Abundant clonotypes from the bulk population could contaminate FACS-sorted repertoires.

V was trimmed by 6 bases and J by 1 base, leaving 9 bases between them. Germline CDR1 reads MNHEY; CDR2 reads SVGAGI. The CDR3 totals 13 residues. Ten or more counts support this clonotype. Its antigen is not known. TCRdb re-analysed the 5' RACE reads in MiXCR, keeping a single row per CDR3 protein. Counted here are 150,000 to 200,000 distinct CDR3 sequences, less than 9% occurring once; the ten biggest clones make up under 3%. Sequencing was performed on CD4+ T cells sorted from PBMCs, taken less than 6 days after the first yellow fever vaccination. The TCR originated in a man between 18 and 35 years old who received the YFV17D yellow fever vaccine. The genes are TRBV6-5 and TRBJ2-5; D is possibly TRBD2 (6 bases). DNA of the CDR3: TGTGCCAGCAGCCGGGACTTCCAAGAGACCCAGTACTTC. Amino acids: CASSRDFQETQYF.